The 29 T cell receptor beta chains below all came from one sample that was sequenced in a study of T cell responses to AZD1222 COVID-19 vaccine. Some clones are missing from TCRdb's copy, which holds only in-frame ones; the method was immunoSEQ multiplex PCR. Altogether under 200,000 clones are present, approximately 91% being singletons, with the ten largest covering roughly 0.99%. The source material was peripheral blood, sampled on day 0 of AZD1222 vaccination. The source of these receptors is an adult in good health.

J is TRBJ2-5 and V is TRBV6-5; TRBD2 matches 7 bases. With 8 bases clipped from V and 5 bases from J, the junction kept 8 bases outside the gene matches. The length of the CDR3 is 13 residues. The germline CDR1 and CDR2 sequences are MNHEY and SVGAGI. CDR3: CASHRGVGETQYF. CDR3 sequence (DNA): TGTGCCAGCCATCGGGGGGTAGGGGAGACCCAGTACTTC.

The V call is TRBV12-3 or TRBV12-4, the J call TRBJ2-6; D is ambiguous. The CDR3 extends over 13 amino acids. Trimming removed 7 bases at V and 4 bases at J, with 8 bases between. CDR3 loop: CASTSLGANVLTF. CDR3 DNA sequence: TGTGCCAGCACTTCTCTAGGGGCCAACGTCCTGACTTTC.

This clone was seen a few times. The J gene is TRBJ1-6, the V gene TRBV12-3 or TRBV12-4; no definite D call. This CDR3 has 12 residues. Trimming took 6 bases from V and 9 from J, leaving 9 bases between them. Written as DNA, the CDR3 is TGTGCCAGCAGCTACGGGAGTTCACCCCTCCACTTT. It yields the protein CASSYGSSPLHF.

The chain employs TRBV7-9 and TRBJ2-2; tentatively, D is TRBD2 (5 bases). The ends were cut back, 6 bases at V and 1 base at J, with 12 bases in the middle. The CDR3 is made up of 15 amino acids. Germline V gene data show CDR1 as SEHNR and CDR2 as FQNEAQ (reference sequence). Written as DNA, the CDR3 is TGTGCCAGCAGTCGATCTCGGGGGAACACCGGGGAGCTGTTTTTT. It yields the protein CASSRSRGNTGELFF.

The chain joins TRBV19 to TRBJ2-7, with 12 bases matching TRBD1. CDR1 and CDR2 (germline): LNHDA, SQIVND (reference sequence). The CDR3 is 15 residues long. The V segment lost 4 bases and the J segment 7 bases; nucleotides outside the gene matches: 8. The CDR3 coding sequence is TGTGCCAGTAGTAACTCGGGGACAGGGGGCCAAGAGCAGTACTTC. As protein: CASSNSGTGGQEQYF.

This CDR3 reads CASSETGQGLNEKLFF. CDR3 bases: TGTGCCAGCAGTGAAACAGGACAGGGCCTTAATGAAAAACTGTTTTTT. The rearrangement uses TRBV2 and TRBJ1-4, with 8 bases aligning to TRBD1. CDR1 SNHLY and CDR2 FYNNEI come from the germline V gene. The V segment lost 2 bases and the J segment 4 bases; nucleotides outside the gene matches: 6. The CDR3 runs 16 residues.

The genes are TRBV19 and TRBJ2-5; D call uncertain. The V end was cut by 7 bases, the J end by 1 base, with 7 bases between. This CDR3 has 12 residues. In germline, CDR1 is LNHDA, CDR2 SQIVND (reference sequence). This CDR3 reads CASKTFQETQYF. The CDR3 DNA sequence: TGTGCCAGTAAAACCTTCCAAGAGACCCAGTACTTC.

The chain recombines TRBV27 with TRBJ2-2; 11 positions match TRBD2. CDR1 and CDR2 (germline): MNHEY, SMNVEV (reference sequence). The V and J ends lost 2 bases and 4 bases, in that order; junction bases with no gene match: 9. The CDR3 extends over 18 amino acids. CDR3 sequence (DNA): TGTGCCAGCAGTTTAGGGGCTAGCGGGGGGCTCTTCACCGGGGAGCTGTTTTTT. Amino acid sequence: CASSLGASGGLFTGELFF.

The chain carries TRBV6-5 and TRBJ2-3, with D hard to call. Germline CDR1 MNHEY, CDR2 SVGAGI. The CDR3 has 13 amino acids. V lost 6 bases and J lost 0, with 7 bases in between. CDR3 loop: CASRRDSTDTQYF. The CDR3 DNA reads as TGTGCCAGCAGGCGAGACAGCACAGATACGCAGTATTTT.

The CDR3 region is CAISAGNGNTEAFF. CDR3 coding DNA: TGTGCCATCAGTGCAGGGAATGGGAACACTGAAGCTTTCTTT. The chain recombines TRBV10-3 with TRBJ1-1; D is possibly TRBD1 (5 bases). V was pared by 4 bases and J by 1 base, with 10 bases between. The CDR3 covers 14 residues. Germline V CDR1 and CDR2: ENHRY, SYGVKD.

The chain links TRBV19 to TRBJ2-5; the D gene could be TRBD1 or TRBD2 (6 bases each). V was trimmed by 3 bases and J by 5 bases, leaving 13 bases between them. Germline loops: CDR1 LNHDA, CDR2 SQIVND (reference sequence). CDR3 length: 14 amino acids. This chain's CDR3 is CASSMGGAWETQYF. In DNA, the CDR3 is TGTGCCAGTAGTATGGGGGGCGCGTGGGAGACCCAGTACTTC.

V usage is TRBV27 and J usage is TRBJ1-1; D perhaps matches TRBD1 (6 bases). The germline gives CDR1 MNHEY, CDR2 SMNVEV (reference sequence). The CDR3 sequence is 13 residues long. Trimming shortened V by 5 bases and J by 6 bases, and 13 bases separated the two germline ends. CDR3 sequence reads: CASSPPRGPEAFF. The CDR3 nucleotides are TGTGCCAGCAGTCCCCCCAGGGGCCCTGAAGCTTTCTTT.

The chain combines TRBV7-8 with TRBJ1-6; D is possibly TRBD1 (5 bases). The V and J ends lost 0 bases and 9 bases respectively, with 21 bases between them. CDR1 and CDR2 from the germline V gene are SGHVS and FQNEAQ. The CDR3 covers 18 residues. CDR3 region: CASSLASWTTLVTSPLHF. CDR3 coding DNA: TGTGCCAGCAGCTTAGCGTCGTGGACAACCCTTGTTACTTCACCCCTCCACTTT.

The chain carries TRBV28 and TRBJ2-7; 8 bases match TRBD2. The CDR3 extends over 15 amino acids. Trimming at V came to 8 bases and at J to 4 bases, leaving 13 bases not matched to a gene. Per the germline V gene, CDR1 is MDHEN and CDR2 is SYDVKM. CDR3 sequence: CASRGPGGERYEQYF. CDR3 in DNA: TGTGCCAGCCGCGGCCCGGGGGGGGAGAGGTACGAGCAGTACTTC.

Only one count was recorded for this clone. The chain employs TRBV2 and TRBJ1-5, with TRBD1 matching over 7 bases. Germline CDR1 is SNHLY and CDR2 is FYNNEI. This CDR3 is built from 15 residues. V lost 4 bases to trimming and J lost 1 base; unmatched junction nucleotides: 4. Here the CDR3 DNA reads TGTGCCAGCAGTGTTGCGACAGGGAGCAATCAGCCCCAGCATTTT. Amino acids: CASSVATGSNQPQHF. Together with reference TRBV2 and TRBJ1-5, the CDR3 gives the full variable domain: EPEVTQTPSHQVTQMGQEVILRCVPISNHLYFYWYRQILGQKVEFLVSFYNNEISEKSEIFDDQFSVERPDGSNFTLKIRSTKLEDSAMYFCASSVATGSNQPQHFGDGTRLSIL.

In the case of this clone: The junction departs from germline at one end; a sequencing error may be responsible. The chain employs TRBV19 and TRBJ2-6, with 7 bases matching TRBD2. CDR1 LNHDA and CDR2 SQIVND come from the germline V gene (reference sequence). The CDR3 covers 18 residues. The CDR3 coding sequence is TGTGCTAGTAACGAGCGGGATGCAGTGGGAACTGGGGCCAACGTCCTGACTTTC. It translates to CASNERDAVGTGANVLTF.

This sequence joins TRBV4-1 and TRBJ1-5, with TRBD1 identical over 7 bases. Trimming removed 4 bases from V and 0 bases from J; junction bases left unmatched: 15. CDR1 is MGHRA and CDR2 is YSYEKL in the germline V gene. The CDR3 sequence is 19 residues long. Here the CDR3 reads CASSPPSDRELHSNQPQHF. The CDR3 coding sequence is TGCGCCAGCAGCCCACCGAGTGACAGGGAACTTCATAGCAATCAGCCCCAGCATTTT.

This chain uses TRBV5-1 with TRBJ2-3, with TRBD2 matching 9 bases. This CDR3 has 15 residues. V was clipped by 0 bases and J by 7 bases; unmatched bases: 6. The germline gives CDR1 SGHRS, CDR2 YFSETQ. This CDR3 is CASSLESSGTNTQYF. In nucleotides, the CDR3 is TGCGCCAGCAGCTTGGAGTCTAGCGGGACGAATACGCAGTATTTT.

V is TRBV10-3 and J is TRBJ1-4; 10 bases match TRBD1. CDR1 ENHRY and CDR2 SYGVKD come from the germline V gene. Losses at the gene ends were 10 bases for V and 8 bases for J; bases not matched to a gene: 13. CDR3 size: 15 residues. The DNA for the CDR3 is TGTGCCACAGGGACAGGGGATCGAGTGACGGAAAAACTGTTTTTT. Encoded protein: CATGTGDRVTEKLFF.

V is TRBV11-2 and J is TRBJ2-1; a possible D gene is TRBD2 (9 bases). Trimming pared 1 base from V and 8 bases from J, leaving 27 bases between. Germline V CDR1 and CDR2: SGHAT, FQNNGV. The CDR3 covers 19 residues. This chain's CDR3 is CASSLASGGSGRKIYEQFF. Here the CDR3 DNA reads TGTGCCAGCAGCTTAGCGTCAGGGGGCAGCGGGAGGAAGATATATGAGCAGTTCTTC.

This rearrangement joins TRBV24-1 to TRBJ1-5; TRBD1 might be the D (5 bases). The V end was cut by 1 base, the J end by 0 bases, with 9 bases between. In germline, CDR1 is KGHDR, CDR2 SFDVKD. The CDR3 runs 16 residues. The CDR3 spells CATSDFRGDSNQPQHF. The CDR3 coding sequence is TGTGCCACCAGTGATTTTCGGGGCGATAGCAATCAGCCCCAGCATTTT.

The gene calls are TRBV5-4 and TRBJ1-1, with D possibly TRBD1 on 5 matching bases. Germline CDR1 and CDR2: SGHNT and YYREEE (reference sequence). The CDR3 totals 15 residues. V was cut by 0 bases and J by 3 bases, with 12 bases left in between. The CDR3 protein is CASSLAGRVDTEAFF. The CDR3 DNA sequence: TGTGCCAGCAGCTTGGCGGGCAGGGTGGACACTGAAGCTTTCTTT.

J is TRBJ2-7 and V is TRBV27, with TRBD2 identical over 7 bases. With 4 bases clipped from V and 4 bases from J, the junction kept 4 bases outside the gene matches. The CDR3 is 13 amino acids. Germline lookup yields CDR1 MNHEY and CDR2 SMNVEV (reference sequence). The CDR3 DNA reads TGTGCCAGCAGTTGGGGGGGGGATTACGAGCAGTACTTC. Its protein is CASSWGGDYEQYF.

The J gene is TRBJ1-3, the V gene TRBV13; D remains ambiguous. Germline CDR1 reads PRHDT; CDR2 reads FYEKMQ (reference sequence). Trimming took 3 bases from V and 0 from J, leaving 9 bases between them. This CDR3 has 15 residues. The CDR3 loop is CASSFQVISGNTIYF. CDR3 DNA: TGTGCCAGCAGCTTTCAGGTGATCTCTGGAAACACCATATATTTT.

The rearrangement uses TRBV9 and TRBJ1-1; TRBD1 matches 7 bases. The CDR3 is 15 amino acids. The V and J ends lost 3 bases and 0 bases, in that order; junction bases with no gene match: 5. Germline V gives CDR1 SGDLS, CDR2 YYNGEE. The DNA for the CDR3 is TGTGCCAGCAGCGATAAGACAGGGTTGAACACTGAAGCTTTCTTT. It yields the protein CASSDKTGLNTEAFF.

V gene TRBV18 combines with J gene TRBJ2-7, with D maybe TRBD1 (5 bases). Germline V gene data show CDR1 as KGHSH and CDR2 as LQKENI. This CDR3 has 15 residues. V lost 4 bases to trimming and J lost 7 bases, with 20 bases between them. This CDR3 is CASSLVSQGSGEQYF. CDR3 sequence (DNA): TGTGCCAGCTCACTTGTTTCCCAGGGAAGTGGAGAGCAGTACTTC.

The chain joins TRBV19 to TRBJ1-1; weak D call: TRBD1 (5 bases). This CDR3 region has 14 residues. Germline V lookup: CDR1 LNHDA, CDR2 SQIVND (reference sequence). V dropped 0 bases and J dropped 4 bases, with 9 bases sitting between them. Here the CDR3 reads CASSIDRRATEAFF. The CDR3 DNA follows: TGTGCCAGTAGTATAGATCGCAGGGCCACTGAAGCTTTCTTT.

The CDR3 DNA reads TGCAGCGTTGCATCGGGGCTTGGGACAGGGGTGAATGAAAAACTGTTTTTT. This encodes CSVASGLGTGVNEKLFF. J is TRBJ1-4 and V is TRBV29-1; 10 bases map to TRBD1. There are 17 residues in the CDR3. The trim removed 4 bases at V and 5 bases at J, leaving 13 bases unmatched. Germline V CDR1 and CDR2: SQVTM, ANQGSEA. The full variable domain, in which reference TRBV29-1 and TRBJ1-4 provide the parts outside the CDR3, is SAVISQKPSRDICQRGTSLTIQCQVDSQVTMMFWYRQQPGQSLTLIATANQGSEATYESGFVIDKFPISRPNLTFSTLTVSNMSPEDSSIYLCSVASGLGTGVNEKLFFGSGTQLSVL.

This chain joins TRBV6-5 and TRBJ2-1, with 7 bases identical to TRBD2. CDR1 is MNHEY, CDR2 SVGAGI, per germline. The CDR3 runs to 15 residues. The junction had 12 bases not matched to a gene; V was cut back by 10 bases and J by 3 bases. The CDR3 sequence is CATSGAGALYNEQFF. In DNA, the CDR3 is TGTGCCACTAGTGGGGCGGGAGCTCTCTACAATGAGCAGTTCTTC.